The present TCR beta chain was sequenced within a study of CD8 T cells in Susac syndrome. After extraction with the RNeasy kit, roughly 0.5 to 1 ug of the RNA was reverse transcribed using random hexamers. TCRdb ran MiXCR on the immunoSEQ multiplex PCR reads and lists one entry per CDR3 protein. The sample has roughly 130,000 distinct CDR3 sequences, 90% to 95% seen once; the top ten hold over 0.1%. The CDR3 runs to 14 residues. Between the trimmed V and J ends, which lost 2 bases and 0 bases, there was a span of 7 bases. Germline CDR1 and CDR2: SEHNR and FQNEAQ (reference sequence). The sequenced sample consisted of CD4+ T cells from PBMCs. The V call is TRBV7-9, the J call TRBJ2-5; maybe TRBD2 (5 bases). The clonotype originates from a human donor in good health. This CDR3 reads CASSLRADQETQYF. The CDR3 nucleotides read TGTGCCAGCAGCTTAAGAGCGGACCAAGAGACCCAGTACTTC.